The 2 T cell receptor beta chains listed next were all sequenced from one sample in a study of blood T cells in healthy people across ages (dated by TCRdb to about 2015). The library was obtained by 5' RACE. The listed sequencing device is Illumina HiSeq 2500. A second PCR of about 6 to 11 cycles was performed with a sample-barcoded 5' primer and a J-beta primer mix. TCRdb redid the processing of the public reads, applying fastp at Q25 and MiXCR, and retained in-frame beta chains. Under each unique CDR3 protein, matching rows form one entry showing the most common genes and DNA. The sample has around 1.1 million distinct CDR3 sequences on record, roughly two fifths of them singletons. The biggest ten clones account for under 15% of the sample. The sample comprised blood. The source is a man in his late teens or twenties in good health.

This clonotype was counted a few times. This sequence joins TRBV30 and TRBJ1-2; D might be TRBD1 (6 bases). The CDR3 loop spans 12 amino acids. V was cut by 8 bases and J by 3 bases, with 13 bases left in between. Germline V gives CDR1 GTSNPN, CDR2 SVGIG (reference sequence). Here the CDR3 reads CAGKDSDYGYTF. The CDR3 nucleotides read TGTGCCGGAAAGGACAGCGACTATGGCTACACCTTC.

This clonotype was detected ten times or more. V is TRBV10-3 and J is TRBJ1-6; D not resolved. CDR3 size: 14 residues. V dropped 2 bases and J dropped 10 bases, with 12 bases sitting between them. Germline CDR1 reads ENHRY; CDR2 reads SYGVKD. The DNA of the CDR3 is TGTGCCATCAGTGAGAGGGCCTCGGTGTCACCCCTCCACTTT. It codes for CAISERASVSPLHF.